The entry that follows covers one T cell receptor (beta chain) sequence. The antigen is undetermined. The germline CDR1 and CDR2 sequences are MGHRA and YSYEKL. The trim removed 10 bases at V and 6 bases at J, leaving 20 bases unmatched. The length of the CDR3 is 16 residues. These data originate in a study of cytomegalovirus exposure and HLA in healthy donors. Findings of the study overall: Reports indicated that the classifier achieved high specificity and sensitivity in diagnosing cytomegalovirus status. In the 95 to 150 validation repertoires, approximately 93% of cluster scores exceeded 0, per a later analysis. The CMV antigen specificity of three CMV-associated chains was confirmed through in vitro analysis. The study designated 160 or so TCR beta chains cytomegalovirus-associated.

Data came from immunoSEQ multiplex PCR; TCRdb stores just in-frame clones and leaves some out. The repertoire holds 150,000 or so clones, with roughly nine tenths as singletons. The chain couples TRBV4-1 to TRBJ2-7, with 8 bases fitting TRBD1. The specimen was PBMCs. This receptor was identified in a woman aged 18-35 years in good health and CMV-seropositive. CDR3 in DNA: TGCGCCACTCCCTCGGGCTGTGGGGACAGGTTTGTCGAGCAGTACTTC. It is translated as CATPSGCGDRFVEQYF.